The present T cell receptor beta chain was sequenced within a study of blood T cell repertoires in COVID-19. Study as a whole: Samples of COVID-19 (acute and convalescent) were obtained from the United States, Italy and Spain.

Authors' data handling: Nucleated cell counts were estimated from reference gene primer amplification. Generated by immunoSEQ multiplex PCR, the TCRdb table keeps only in-frame clones and is missing some. Clone size and V and J calls were adopted from that table, with D and trimming inferred from the DNA. The sample contains approximately 170,000 clones, 80% to 85% of which appear only once. The CDR3 is 20 amino acids. Germline CDR1 and CDR2: SGHTA and FQGTGA. V shed 3 bases and J 0 bases; nucleotides not matched to a gene: 10. The chain is built from TRBV7-3 and TRBJ2-6; TRBD1 matches at 11 bases. This TCR was recovered from a woman in her sixties or seventies with COVID-19, enrolled during active disease. The specimen sequenced was peripheral blood. The CDR3 DNA reads TGTGCCAGCAGCTTGAGACAGGGACAGGGGGTTCCCTCTGGGGCCAACGTCCTGACTTTC. Protein sequence: CASSLRQGQGVPSGANVLTF.